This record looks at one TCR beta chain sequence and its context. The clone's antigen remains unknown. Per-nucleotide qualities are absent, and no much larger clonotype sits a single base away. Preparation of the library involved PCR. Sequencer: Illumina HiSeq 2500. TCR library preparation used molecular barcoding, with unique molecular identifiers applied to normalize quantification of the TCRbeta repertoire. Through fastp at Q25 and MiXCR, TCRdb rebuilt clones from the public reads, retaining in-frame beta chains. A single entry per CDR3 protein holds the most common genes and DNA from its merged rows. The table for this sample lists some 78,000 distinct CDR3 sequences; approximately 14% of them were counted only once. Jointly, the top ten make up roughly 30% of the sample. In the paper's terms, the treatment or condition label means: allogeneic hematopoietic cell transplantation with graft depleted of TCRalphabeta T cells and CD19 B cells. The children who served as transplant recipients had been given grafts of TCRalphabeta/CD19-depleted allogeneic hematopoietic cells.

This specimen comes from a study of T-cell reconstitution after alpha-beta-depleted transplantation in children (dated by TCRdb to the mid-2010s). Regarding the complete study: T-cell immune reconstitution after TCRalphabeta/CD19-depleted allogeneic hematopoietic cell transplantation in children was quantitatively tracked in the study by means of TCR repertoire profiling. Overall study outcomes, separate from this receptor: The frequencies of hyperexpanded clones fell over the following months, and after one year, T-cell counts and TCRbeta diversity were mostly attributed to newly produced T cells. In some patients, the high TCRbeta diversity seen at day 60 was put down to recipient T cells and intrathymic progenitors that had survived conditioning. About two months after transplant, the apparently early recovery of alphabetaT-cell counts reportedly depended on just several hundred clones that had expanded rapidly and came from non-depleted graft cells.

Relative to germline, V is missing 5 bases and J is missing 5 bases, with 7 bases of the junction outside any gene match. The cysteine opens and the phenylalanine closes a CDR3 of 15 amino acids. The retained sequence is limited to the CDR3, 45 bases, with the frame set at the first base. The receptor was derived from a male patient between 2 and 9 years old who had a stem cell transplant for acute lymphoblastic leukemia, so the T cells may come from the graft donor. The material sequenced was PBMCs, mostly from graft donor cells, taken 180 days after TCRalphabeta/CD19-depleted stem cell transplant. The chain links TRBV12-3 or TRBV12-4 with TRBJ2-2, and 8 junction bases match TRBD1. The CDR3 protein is CASSPRTGLTGELFF. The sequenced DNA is TGTGCCAGCAGTCCAAGGACAGGGCTAACCGGGGAGCTGTTTTTT.